This record looks at one T cell receptor (beta chain) sequence and its context. No antigen is known for it. This entry belongs to a study of cytomegalovirus exposure and HLA in healthy donors. Overall study findings and caveats: A later look showed TCR association rates differing by HLA locus, highest for DRB1 and lowest for HLA-C. Immune exposure was documented only through CMV serostatus. Researchers reported in a later analysis that a missense DCLRE1C variant was tied to TCR beta V- and J-gene trimming.

Germline V gene lookup returns CDR1 KGHSY and CDR2 FQNENV. Between the trimmed V and J ends, which lost 7 bases and 1 base, there was a span of 14 bases. The CDR3 has 15 amino acids. Both 60 Vbeta primers and 13 Jbeta primers went into the PCR. TCRdb's copy holds only in-frame clones and misses some; the assay was immunoSEQ multiplex PCR. The table has about 95,000 clones, approximately 70% seen once; the top ten hold just over 8%. Source material: PBMCs. This TCR was sampled from a man aged 55-75 years in good health and CMV-seronegative. The chain combines TRBV16 with TRBJ1-5, with a tentative D call TRBD1 (6 bases). The CDR3 DNA follows: TGTGCCAGCACCGTACAGGGATCGAGCAATCAGCCCCAGCATTTT. Residues: CASTVQGSSNQPQHF.